These T cell receptor beta chains were read from a single sample in a study of technical replicates of blood from several donors. Only in-frame clones appear in the TCRdb table, and some are missing; sequencing was by immunoSEQ multiplex PCR. Here the sample spans around 100,000 clones, about 95% being singletons. The sample consisted of T cells isolated from PBMCs. The receptors were sampled from a human donor in good health. The CDR3 runs from the conserved cysteine through the conserved F or W. A D gene is named only where the DNA matches it firmly. Not every row has a clone size; where given, it reads once, few, many or a size class.

v_gene: TRBV4-1; abundance: -; j_gene: TRBJ2-7; d_gene: TRBD2; CDR3aa: CASSPSGRINEQYF; CDR3nt: TGCGCCAGCAGCCCTAGCGGGAGAATCAACGAGCAGTACTTC
v_gene: TRBV27; abundance: -; j_gene: TRBJ2-2; d_gene: TRBD2; CDR3aa: CASSRVAGDLLNTGELFF; CDR3nt: TGTGCCAGCTCCCGGGTAGCGGGAGACCTCTTGAACACCGGGGAGCTGTTTTTT
v_gene: TRBV9; abundance: -; j_gene: TRBJ2-2; d_gene: TRBD1; CDR3aa: CASSGPRGPYTGELFF; CDR3nt: TGTGCCAGCAGCGGCCCCAGGGGGCCCTACACCGGGGAGCTGTTTTTT
v_gene: TRBV9; abundance: once; j_gene: TRBJ1-4; d_gene: TRBD1; CDR3aa: CASSVVGTGEKLFF; CDR3nt: TGTGCCAGCAGCGTAGTTGGGACAGGCGAAAAACTGTTTTTT
v_gene: TRBV15; abundance: -; j_gene: TRBJ2-7; d_gene: TRBD1; CDR3aa: CATSSRPGQGAYEQYF; CDR3nt: TGTGCCACCAGCAGTAGACCGGGACAGGGGGCCTACGAGCAGTACTTC
v_gene: TRBV5-8; abundance: -; j_gene: TRBJ2-7; d_gene: TRBD2; CDR3aa: CASSLRLAAAGSYEQYF; CDR3nt: TGTGCCAGCAGCTTGAGGCTAGCGGCCGCTGGCTCCTACGAGCAGTACTTC
v_gene: TRBV30; abundance: -; j_gene: TRBJ2-2; d_gene: -; CDR3aa: CAWEAGITGELFF; CDR3nt: TGTGCCTGGGAGGCAGGGATCACCGGGGAGCTGTTTTTT
v_gene: TRBV27; abundance: -; j_gene: TRBJ2-1; d_gene: TRBD2; CDR3aa: CASSPILAGGPIEQFF; CDR3nt: TGTGCCAGCAGTCCTATACTAGCGGGAGGGCCGATCGAGCAGTTCTTC
v_gene: TRBV6-1; abundance: -; j_gene: TRBJ2-1; d_gene: TRBD2; CDR3aa: CASSPEGTSGRQFF; CDR3nt: TGTGCCAGCAGTCCCGAAGGGACTAGCGGGAGACAGTTCTTC
v_gene: TRBV13; abundance: -; j_gene: TRBJ2-7; d_gene: TRBD2; CDR3aa: CASSSIPGGRASGSHEQYF; CDR3nt: TGTGCCAGCAGCTCAATCCCCGGGGGTCGGGCTAGCGGGAGCCACGAGCAGTACTTC
v_gene: TRBV27; abundance: -; j_gene: TRBJ2-2; d_gene: -; CDR3aa: CASRPGSRTGELFF; CDR3nt: TGTGCCAGCAGACCCGGGTCTCGAACCGGGGAGCTGTTTTTT
v_gene: TRBV15; abundance: -; j_gene: TRBJ2-3; d_gene: -; CDR3aa: CATSREPRETQYF; CDR3nt: TGTGCCACCAGCAGGGAACCTCGGGAGACGCAGTATTTT
v_gene: TRBV10-3; abundance: once; j_gene: TRBJ2-1; d_gene: TRBD2; CDR3aa: CAISESKAGGPGEQFF; CDR3nt: TGTGCCATCAGTGAGTCGAAAGCGGGAGGGCCAGGTGAGCAGTTCTTC
v_gene: TRBV6-4; abundance: once; j_gene: TRBJ2-1; d_gene: -; CDR3aa: CASSATGGPYNEQFF; CDR3nt: TGTGCCAGCAGTGCGACGGGGGGCCCCTACAATGAGCAGTTCTTC
v_gene: TRBV30; abundance: -; j_gene: TRBJ1-4; d_gene: -; CDR3aa: CAWSVSKFNEKLFF; CDR3nt: TGTGCCTGGAGTGTATCCAAATTCAATGAAAAACTGTTTTTT
v_gene: TRBV6-5; abundance: -; j_gene: TRBJ1-5; d_gene: TRBD1; CDR3aa: CASSLGQGDSQPQHF; CDR3nt: TGTGCCAGCAGTCTCGGACAGGGCGATAGTCAGCCCCAGCATTTT
v_gene: TRBV28; abundance: -; j_gene: TRBJ1-1; d_gene: -; CDR3aa: CASRPAGLGKAFF; CDR3nt: TGTGCCAGCAGGCCAGCAGGGCTAGGGAAAGCTTTCTTT
v_gene: TRBV21-1; abundance: -; j_gene: TRBJ1-1; d_gene: -; CDR3aa: CASSKGQGALNTEAFF; CDR3nt: TGTGCCAGCAGCAAAGGACAGGGGGCGTTGAACACTGAAGCTTTCTTT
v_gene: TRBV30; abundance: -; j_gene: TRBJ2-4; d_gene: -; CDR3aa: CAWSVVPGQSQIAKNIQYF; CDR3nt: TGTGCCTGGAGTGTAGTGCCCGGACAGAGCCAAATAGCCAAAAACATTCAGTACTTC
v_gene: TRBV19; abundance: -; j_gene: TRBJ1-2; d_gene: TRBD1; CDR3aa: CASSIRDRNYGYTF; CDR3nt: TGTGCCAGTAGTATCCGGGACAGGAACTATGGCTACACCTTC
v_gene: TRBV30; abundance: -; j_gene: TRBJ2-2; d_gene: -; CDR3aa: CALVLNTGELFF; CDR3nt: TGTGCCTTGGTCCTAAACACCGGGGAGCTGTTTTTT
v_gene: TRBV4-3; abundance: -; j_gene: TRBJ2-7; d_gene: TRBD2; CDR3aa: CASSQSTSGRGYEQYF; CDR3nt: TGCGCCAGCAGCCAATCTACTAGCGGGAGAGGCTACGAGCAGTACTTC
v_gene: TRBV11-3; abundance: -; j_gene: TRBJ1-2; d_gene: -; CDR3aa: CASSLRITGANYGYTF; CDR3nt: TGTGCCAGCAGCTTACGGATTACAGGAGCTAACTATGGCTACACCTTC
v_gene: TRBV7-3; abundance: -; j_gene: TRBJ2-3; d_gene: TRBD2; CDR3aa: CASSLGLVDTQYF; CDR3nt: TGTGCCAGCAGCTTGGGACTAGTTGATACGCAGTATTTT
v_gene: TRBV15; abundance: -; j_gene: TRBJ1-5; d_gene: -; CDR3aa: CATSRDVYSNQPQHF; CDR3nt: TGTGCCACCAGCAGAGACGTTTATAGCAATCAGCCCCAGCATTTT
v_gene: TRBV11-2; abundance: -; j_gene: TRBJ2-7; d_gene: -; CDR3aa: CASSPVVAGRTYEQYF; CDR3nt: TGTGCCAGCAGCCCCGTTGTGGCGGGACGAACCTACGAGCAGTACTTC
v_gene: TRBV7-9; abundance: -; j_gene: TRBJ1-1; d_gene: -; CDR3aa: CASSYRGQRANTEAFF; CDR3nt: TGTGCCAGCAGCTACCGCGGACAGCGAGCGAACACTGAAGCTTTCTTT
v_gene: TRBV6-6; abundance: -; j_gene: TRBJ1-4; d_gene: -; CDR3aa: CASRGSWAIEHEKLFF; CDR3nt: TGTGCCAGCAGAGGATCGTGGGCTATAGAGCATGAAAAACTGTTTTTT
v_gene: TRBV28; abundance: once; j_gene: TRBJ2-5; d_gene: -; CDR3aa: CASTVRAQETQYF; CDR3nt: TGTGCCAGCACGGTCAGGGCGCAAGAGACCCAGTACTTC
v_gene: TRBV13; abundance: -; j_gene: TRBJ2-2; d_gene: -; CDR3aa: CAYRWGAGELFF; CDR3nt: TGTGCCTATAGGTGGGGAGCCGGGGAGCTGTTTTTT
v_gene: TRBV11-3; abundance: -; j_gene: TRBJ2-1; d_gene: -; CDR3aa: CASSQDWSSYNEQFF; CDR3nt: TGTGCCAGCAGCCAAGATTGGAGCTCCTACAATGAGCAGTTCTTC
v_gene: TRBV7-9; abundance: -; j_gene: TRBJ1-4; d_gene: -; CDR3aa: CASSPQGKEDNEKLFF; CDR3nt: TGTGCCAGCAGCCCCCAGGGGAAAGAGGATAATGAAAAACTGTTTTTT
v_gene: TRBV28; abundance: -; j_gene: TRBJ1-1; d_gene: -; CDR3aa: CASTSRNPRAEAFF; CDR3nt: TGTGCCAGCACCTCTAGGAACCCCAGGGCTGAAGCTTTCTTT
v_gene: TRBV5-1; abundance: -; j_gene: TRBJ2-2; d_gene: TRBD1; CDR3aa: CASSLRQGPNTGELFF; CDR3nt: TGCGCCAGCAGCTTGAGACAGGGTCCCAACACCGGGGAGCTGTTTTTT
v_gene: TRBV11-2; abundance: -; j_gene: TRBJ2-3; d_gene: TRBD2; CDR3aa: CASSLLGGGTTDTQYF; CDR3nt: TGTGCCAGCAGCTTATTGGGCGGGGGTACCACAGATACGCAGTATTTT
v_gene: TRBV6-6; abundance: -; j_gene: TRBJ2-1; d_gene: -; CDR3aa: CASSYSIQGRNEQFF; CDR3nt: TGTGCCAGCAGTTACTCGATTCAGGGTCGGAATGAGCAGTTCTTC
v_gene: TRBV7-8; abundance: -; j_gene: TRBJ1-2; d_gene: -; CDR3aa: CASSSNSGGLNYGYTF; CDR3nt: TGTGCCAGCAGTTCTAATTCGGGGGGATTAAACTATGGCTACACCTTC
v_gene: TRBV9; abundance: -; j_gene: TRBJ1-1; d_gene: -; CDR3aa: CASSVAGREDTEAFF; CDR3nt: TGTGCCAGCAGCGTAGCCGGCAGGGAGGACACTGAAGCTTTCTTT
v_gene: TRBV5-1; abundance: -; j_gene: TRBJ2-3; d_gene: TRBD1; CDR3aa: CASSLVGQATDTQYF; CDR3nt: TGCGCCAGCAGCTTGGTGGGACAGGCCACAGATACGCAGTATTTT
v_gene: TRBV2; abundance: -; j_gene: TRBJ2-1; d_gene: TRBD2; CDR3aa: CASTKGLSSYNEQFF; CDR3nt: TGTGCCAGCACAAAGGGACTATCCTCCTACAATGAGCAGTTCTTC
v_gene: TRBV6-5; abundance: -; j_gene: TRBJ2-3; d_gene: -; CDR3aa: CASSSEVGDSADTQYF; CDR3nt: TGTGCCAGCAGTTCTGAGGTTGGGGATAGCGCAGATACGCAGTATTTT
v_gene: TRBV21-1; abundance: -; j_gene: TRBJ2-5; d_gene: -; CDR3aa: CASSKVEVGQGSHETQYF; CDR3nt: -
v_gene: TRBV2; abundance: -; j_gene: TRBJ2-1; d_gene: TRBD2; CDR3aa: CASIVDEAGGFRNEQFF; CDR3nt: TGTGCCAGCATAGTCGACGAAGCGGGGGGTTTTAGGAATGAGCAGTTCTTC
v_gene: TRBV6-5; abundance: -; j_gene: TRBJ2-7; d_gene: -; CDR3aa: CASSRTSYEQYF; CDR3nt: TGTGCCAGCAGCAGGACTTCCTACGAGCAGTACTTC
v_gene: TRBV30; abundance: -; j_gene: TRBJ2-7; d_gene: TRBD2; CDR3aa: CAWGTSSYEQYF; CDR3nt: TGTGCCTGGGGGACTAGCTCCTACGAGCAGTACTTC